This TCR beta chain was sequenced in a study of regulatory T cells in long-lasting Graves disease. Study-level background: Under 3 months of antithyroid drugs had been taken by newly diagnosed Graves' patients.

CDR1 and CDR2 (germline): LNHDA, SQIVND (reference sequence). V trimming: 10 bases; J trimming: 1 base; junction bases outside the gene matches: 14. The CDR3 length is 18 residues. In this sample, this clonotype turned up many times. Specified time point: newly diagnosed GD, antithyroid drugs for less than 3 months. PBMCs were the source of the RNA used for TCR sequencing. CDR3 regions were amplified by Arm-PCR using iRepertoire HTBI primers to build TCR beta libraries. A single record per CDR3 protein comes from TCRdb applying MiXCR to the multiplex PCR reads. The data show over 200,000 distinct CDR3 sequences, 18% seen once. These same data were also listed under a study on T cells in Graves' hyperthyroidism and ophthalmopathy.

This sequence joins TRBV19 and TRBJ1-5; TRBD1 matches 12 bases. The sample consisted of peripheral blood mononuclear cells (PBMCs), taken at new diagnosis, from a patient treated with antithyroid drugs. This TCR was recovered from a woman aged 25-40 years with Graves disease. The CDR3 loop reads CATGDRGQIPSSNQPQHF. CDR3 bases: TGTGCCACCGGGGACAGGGGGCAGATCCCCTCAAGCAATCAGCCCCAGCATTTT.